This is a list of T cell receptor beta chains from one sample in a study of CD8 T cells in ankylosing spondylitis. Each CDR3 protein gets one entry after TCRdb re-called the 5' RACE reads with MiXCR. The sample consists of 250,000 to 300,000 distinct CDR3 sequences, 20% of them appearing once. Sequenced material: blood, either unsorted or a sorted T cell fraction (not recorded which). The receptors come from a male donor with ankylosing spondylitis or in good health (not recorded which). Each CDR3 is given with its conserved first and last residue. Each record gives: J gene, clone size, D gene, V gene, CDR3 protein, CDR3 DNA. The D gene is left open where the match is weak. The size of a clone is reported for some rows only, either as once, few or many, or as a class for expanded clones.

TRBJ2-5,once,-,TRBV6-2/TRBV6-3,CATDGGEYQETQYF,TGTGCCACCGACGGAGGGGAGTACCAAGAGACCCAGTACTTC
TRBJ1-5,few,-,TRBV6-5,CASSYSKGEGPLSNQPQHF,TGTGCCAGCAGTTACTCGAAGGGGGAAGGGCCTCTCAGCAATCAGCCCCAGCATTTT
TRBJ2-1,few,TRBD2,TRBV5-5,CASSQLAGGLNEQFF,TGTGCCAGCAGCCAACTAGCGGGAGGTCTGAATGAGCAGTTCTTC
TRBJ2-2,many,-,TRBV20-1,CSARDTARRVNTGELFF,TGCAGTGCTAGAGATACAGCCCGCCGGGTGAACACCGGGGAGCTGTTTTTT
TRBJ2-4,few,-,TRBV6-1,CASSERLPVNIQYF,TGTGCCAGCAGTGAAAGACTACCAGTAAACATTCAGTACTTC
TRBJ1-6,-,-,TRBV12-3/TRBV12-4,CASSLGQGFSPLHF,TGTGCCAGCAGTTTAGGGCAGGGCTTTTCACCCCTCCACTTT
TRBJ2-3,-,-,TRBV7-2,CASSFRQGTDTQYF,TGTGCCAGCAGCTTCAGACAGGGCACAGATACGCAGTATTTT
TRBJ1-1,few,TRBD1,TRBV12-3/TRBV12-4,CASSLEGGRGPEAFF,TGTGCCAGCAGTTTAGAAGGAGGAAGGGGGCCCGAAGCTTTCTTT
TRBJ1-1,many,-,TRBV5-4,CASSTEEAKITEAFF,TGTGCCAGCAGCACCGAAGAGGCTAAGATCACTGAAGCTTTCTTT
TRBJ1-5,-,-,TRBV20-1,CSATEVGGNQPQHF,TGCAGTGCTACAGAGGTTGGGGGCAATCAGCCCCAGCATTTT
TRBJ2-5,-,-,TRBV12-3/TRBV12-4,CASMGQGTQYF,TGTGCCAGTATGGGCCAAGGGACCCAGTACTTC
TRBJ2-5,many,-,TRBV28,CASLRRVQETQYF,TGTGCCAGCTTACGACGGGTCCAAGAGACCCAGTACTTC
TRBJ1-5,-,-,TRBV20-1,CSARDAPAGNQPQHF,TGCAGTGCTAGAGACGCCCCGGCGGGCAATCAGCCCCAGCATTTT
TRBJ1-5,-,-,TRBV18,CASSQGSDQPQHF,TGTGCCAGCTCTCAGGGGTCAGATCAGCCCCAGCATTTT
TRBJ2-4,few,-,TRBV6-1,CASSEAGRAKNIQYF,TGTGCCAGCAGTGAGGCAGGTAGAGCCAAAAACATTCAGTACTTC
TRBJ1-5,few,TRBD1,TRBV5-6,CASSRAGTGDQPQHF,TGTGCCAGCAGCCGTGCCGGGACAGGGGATCAGCCCCAGCATTTT
TRBJ2-1,-,-,TRBV4-2,CASSQDSVGGTPGQFF,TGTGCCAGCAGCCAAGATTCAGTGGGAGGAACCCCCGGGCAGTTCTTC
TRBJ2-3,-,-,TRBV11-2,CASSLVRWTAEVGDTQYF,TGTGCCAGCAGCTTAGTCCGTTGGACCGCAGAAGTAGGAGATACGCAGTATTTT
TRBJ2-5,many,-,TRBV5-5,CASSLEPIARRETQYF,TGTGCCAGCAGCTTGGAGCCCATAGCGCGGCGGGAGACCCAGTACTTC
TRBJ2-1,few,-,TRBV24-1,CATSANHNLNEQFF,TGTGCCACCAGTGCCAATCACAACCTCAATGAGCAGTTCTTC
TRBJ1-2,-,-,TRBV20-1,CSARRSGADGYGYTF,TGCAGTGCTAGAAGGAGTGGGGCTGATGGCTATGGCTACACCTTC
TRBJ2-5,few,-,TRBV18,CASSPRLGETQYF,TGTGCCAGCTCACCACGGCTCGGGGAGACCCAGTACTTC
TRBJ1-1,-,-,TRBV20-1,CSARDLAGSATEAFF,TGCAGTGCTAGAGATCTAGCAGGTTCGGCCACTGAAGCTTTCTTT
TRBJ2-6,-,-,TRBV4-2,CASSLGVDVLTF,TGTGCCAGCAGTCTCGGGGTCGACGTCCTGACTTTC
TRBJ2-1,few,TRBD2,TRBV7-6,CASSLGREGGTINNEQFF,TGTGCCAGCAGCTTAGGCCGGGAGGGAGGCACCATAAACAATGAGCAGTTCTTC
TRBJ2-4,-,TRBD2,TRBV28,CASGTTSGKNIQYF,TGTGCCAGCGGAACGACTAGCGGGAAAAACATTCAGTACTTC
TRBJ2-3,-,TRBD2,TRBV27,CASSPRLAGMHRDTQYF,TGTGCCAGCAGTCCCCGACTAGCGGGGATGCACAGAGATACGCAGTATTTT
TRBJ1-2,few,-,TRBV20-1,CSARGQDYGYTF,TGCAGTGCTAGGGGGCAGGACTATGGCTACACCTTC
TRBJ2-5,few,TRBD2,TRBV20-1,CSATKSTSGQETQYF,TGCAGTGCAACAAAAAGTACTAGCGGTCAAGAGACCCAGTACTTC
TRBJ2-3,-,TRBD2,TRBV19,CASSFTSGANIDTQYF,TGTGCCAGTAGTTTCACTAGCGGGGCGAACATAGATACGCAGTATTTT
TRBJ2-1,-,TRBD1,TRBV24-1,CATSDFQGAGEQFF,TGTGCCACCAGTGATTTTCAGGGGGCGGGTGAGCAGTTCTTC
TRBJ1-1,many,-,TRBV23-1,CASSQLGGGSLTEAFF,TGCGCCAGCAGTCAATTAGGTGGGGGGTCGTTGACTGAAGCTTTCTTT
TRBJ1-6,-,TRBD1,TRBV20-1,CSARDGAGGASPLHF,TGCAGTGCTAGAGATGGAGCAGGGGGCGCCTCACCCCTCCACTTT
TRBJ1-5,-,TRBD1,TRBV27,CASSFGTGTDQPQHF,TGTGCCAGCAGTTTCGGGACAGGGACCGACCAGCCCCAGCATTTT
TRBJ2-5,-,TRBD2,TRBV5-1,CASSVTSGGNQETQYF,TGCGCCAGCAGCGTAACTAGCGGGGGGAACCAAGAGACCCAGTACTTC
TRBJ2-1,few,-,TRBV5-1,CASSLALGPNEQFF,TGCGCCAGCAGCCTTGCACTAGGACCCAATGAGCAGTTCTTC
TRBJ2-1,-,-,TRBV2,CASSVGGTYNEQFF,TGTGCCAGCAGTGTTGGAGGGACCTACAATGAGCAGTTCTTC
TRBJ2-3,few,-,TRBV6-1,CASTSRRVAAADTQYF,TGTGCCAGCACCTCCAGGAGGGTGGCGGCGGCAGATACGCAGTATTTT
TRBJ2-3,few,-,TRBV15,CATSGEAGSTDTQYF,TGTGCCACCAGCGGGGAGGCGGGGAGCACAGATACGCAGTATTTT
TRBJ1-6,few,-,TRBV7-3,CASSFDGRSSPLHF,TGTGCCAGCAGCTTCGACGGTCGGAGTTCACCCCTCCACTTT
TRBJ2-5,-,-,TRBV5-6,CASRPSGDTFQETQYF,TGTGCCAGCAGGCCCTCAGGGGACACCTTTCAAGAGACCCAGTACTTC
TRBJ2-1,-,-,TRBV6-6,CASSLPADEQFF,TGTGCCAGCAGCCTACCTGCGGATGAGCAGTTCTTC
TRBJ2-5,-,TRBD2,TRBV7-3,CASSHGGTSGGGSQYF,TGTGCCAGCAGCCACGGTGGGACTAGCGGGGGTGGGTCCCAGTACTTC
TRBJ2-1,few,-,TRBV12-3/TRBV12-4,CASRARRSSYNEQFF,TGTGCCAGCAGGGCGCGGAGGAGCTCCTACAATGAGCAGTTCTTC
TRBJ1-6,-,-,TRBV11-2,CASSLGLSRPLHF,TGTGCCAGCAGCTTAGGGCTGTCCAGACCCCTCCACTTT
TRBJ2-5,-,-,TRBV6-5,CASSYRGLETQYF,TGTGCCAGCAGTTACCGGGGGTTGGAGACCCAGTACTTC
TRBJ2-3,many,-,TRBV3-1,CASSQMVFSTDTQYF,TGTGCCAGCAGCCAAATGGTCTTTTCCACAGATACGCAGTATTTT
TRBJ2-3,-,TRBD2,TRBV6-1,CAASTSGGTDTQYF,TGTGCCGCTTCAACTAGCGGGGGCACAGATACGCAGTATTTT
TRBJ2-3,few,TRBD2,TRBV10-3,CAIRKRESTDTQYF,TGTGCCATCAGGAAGCGGGAAAGCACAGATACGCAGTATTTT
TRBJ2-3,few,-,TRBV18,CASSPLPQSTDTQYF,TGTGCCAGCTCACCACTTCCACAGAGCACAGATACGCAGTATTTT
TRBJ2-5,-,TRBD1,TRBV20-1,CSANPTGLGETQYF,TGCAGTGCTAACCCGACAGGGCTTGGAGAGACCCAGTACTTC
TRBJ2-2,-,TRBD2,TRBV4-2,CASSQDILAGGGSTGELFF,TGTGCCAGCAGCCAAGATATTCTAGCGGGGGGTGGAAGCACCGGGGAGCTGTTTTTT
TRBJ1-1,few,-,TRBV6-5,CASSSYRAVGRTEAFF,TGTGCCAGCAGTTCCTACAGGGCCGTAGGGAGGACTGAAGCTTTCTTT
TRBJ1-3,-,TRBD1,TRBV28,CASSSQGADGNTIYF,TGTGCCAGCAGTTCACAGGGGGCCGATGGAAACACCATATATTTT